A selection of T cell receptor beta chains follows, all from one sample in a study of CD4 T cells in relation to SARS-CoV-2 and coronaviruses. Sequencing used immunoSEQ multiplex PCR; TCRdb keeps in-frame clones, though not all of them. The sample comprises about 65,000 clones, around 87% of which are singletons, and 1.5% to 2% rests with the top ten. Sequenced input: memory CD4+ T cells from PBMCs. Receptors were obtained from a human donor in good health. Each CDR3 is given with its conserved first and last residue. Each record gives: V gene, clone size, D gene, J gene, CDR3 protein, CDR3 DNA. The D gene is left open where the match is weak. Size is omitted from some rows. Given values are once, few, many or a class for expanded clones.

TRBV10-2	-	-	TRBJ2-7	CATQVPPGEQYF	TGCGCCACCCAGGTCCCTCCGGGGGAGCAGTACTTC
TRBV29-1	-	-	TRBJ2-7	CSVKQGRGTSYEQYF	TGCAGCGTTAAACAGGGAAGGGGAACCTCCTACGAGCAGTACTTC
TRBV5-8	-	TRBD1	TRBJ1-5	CASSFTGGAGQPQHF	TGTGCCAGCAGCTTTACAGGGGGCGCCGGTCAGCCCCAGCATTTT
TRBV13	-	TRBD2	TRBJ2-1	CASSLASGSRNEQFF	TGTGCCAGCAGCTTAGCTAGCGGGAGTCGTAATGAGCAGTTCTTC
TRBV5-1	-	-	TRBJ1-6	CASSLVGADSPLHF	TGCGCCAGCAGCTTGGTGGGGGCGGATTCACCCCTCCACTTT
TRBV9	few	TRBD2	TRBJ2-2	CASSEGLAGGPNTGELFF	TGTGCCAGCAGCGAGGGACTAGCGGGAGGCCCGAACACCGGGGAGCTGTTTTTT
TRBV6-5	-	-	TRBJ1-2	CASSLGLTDAGYTF	TGTGCCAGCAGTTTGGGCTTGACTGATGCTGGCTACACCTTC
TRBV19	-	-	TRBJ2-3	CASSQEGRDTQYF	TGTGCCAGTAGTCAGGAAGGGCGAGATACGCAGTATTTT
TRBV18	-	-	TRBJ2-7	CASSTDRSHEQYF	TGTGCCAGCTCAACCGACAGGTCCCACGAGCAGTACTTC
TRBV27	-	-	TRBJ2-6	CASSLVPRYSGANVLTF	TGTGCCAGCAGTTTAGTTCCCCGGTACTCTGGGGCCAACGTCCTGACTTTC
TRBV19	-	-	TRBJ2-3	CASSTPLATSTDTQYF	TGTGCCAGTAGTACACCGCTAGCGACAAGCACAGATACGCAGTATTTT
TRBV18	-	-	TRBJ2-7	CASSPPIRPDEQYF	TGTGCCAGCTCACCACCCATCCGACCAGACGAGCAGTACTTC
TRBV2	-	TRBD2	TRBJ2-1	CASSAGLAGDEQFF	TGTGCCAGCAGTGCCGGACTAGCGGGAGATGAGCAGTTCTTC
TRBV5-1	-	TRBD2	TRBJ2-1	CASSGGLAPIYNEQFF	TGCGCCAGCAGCGGCGGACTAGCACCTATCTACAATGAGCAGTTCTTC
TRBV7-9	-	TRBD2	TRBJ2-3	CASSVSGGASDTQYF	TGTGCCAGCAGCGTTAGCGGGGGGGCCTCAGATACGCAGTATTTT
TRBV28	-	TRBD1	TRBJ2-5	CASSWGTGEETQYF	TGTGCCAGCAGTTGGGGGACAGGGGAAGAGACCCAGTACTTC
TRBV24-1	-	-	TRBJ1-2	CATSAGSYGYTF	TGTGCCACCAGCGCAGGGTCCTATGGCTACACCTTC
TRBV3-1/TRBV3-2	-	-	TRBJ1-3	CASSRTSGGTSGNTIYF	TGTGCCAGCAGCCGGACTTCCGGGGGAACCTCTGGAAACACCATATATTTT
TRBV12-3/TRBV12-4	-	-	TRBJ1-1	CASSTLGNTEAFF	TGTGCCAGCAGTACGCTCGGAAACACTGAAGCTTTCTTT
TRBV18	few	-	TRBJ1-1	CATKQGLNTEAFF	TGTGCCACCAAACAGGGACTTAACACTGAAGCTTTCTTT
TRBV5-4	-	-	TRBJ1-1	CASSLATMNTEAFF	TGTGCCAGCAGCTTGGCCACTATGAACACTGAAGCTTTCTTT
TRBV2	-	-	TRBJ2-7	CASRRQTYEQYF	TGTGCCAGCAGGAGACAGACCTACGAGCAGTACTTC
TRBV30	-	-	TRBJ2-2	CAWSAGGANTGELFF	TGTGCCTGGAGTGCAGGGGGGGCGAACACCGGGGAGCTGTTTTTT
TRBV24-1	once	-	TRBJ2-2	CATSDLRPAETGELFF	TGTGCCACCAGTGATTTGCGCCCTGCGGAGACCGGGGAGCTGTTTTTT